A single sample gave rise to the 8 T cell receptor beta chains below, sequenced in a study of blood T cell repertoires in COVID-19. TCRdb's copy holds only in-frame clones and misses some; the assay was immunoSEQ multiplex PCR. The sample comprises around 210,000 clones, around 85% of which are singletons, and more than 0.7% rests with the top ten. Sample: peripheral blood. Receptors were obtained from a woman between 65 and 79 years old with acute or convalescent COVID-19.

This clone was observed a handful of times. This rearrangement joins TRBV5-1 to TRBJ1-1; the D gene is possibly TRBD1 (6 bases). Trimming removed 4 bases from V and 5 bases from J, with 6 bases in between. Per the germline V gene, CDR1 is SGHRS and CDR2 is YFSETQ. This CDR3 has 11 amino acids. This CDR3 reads CASSRGTEAFF. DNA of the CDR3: TGCGCCAGCAGCAGGGGGACTGAAGCTTTCTTT.

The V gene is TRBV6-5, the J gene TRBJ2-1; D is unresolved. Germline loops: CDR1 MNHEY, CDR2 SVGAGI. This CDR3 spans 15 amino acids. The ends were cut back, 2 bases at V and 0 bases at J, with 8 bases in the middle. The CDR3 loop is CASSYGLSSYNEQFF. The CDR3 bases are TGTGCCAGCAGTTACGGGCTTAGCTCCTACAATGAGCAGTTCTTC.

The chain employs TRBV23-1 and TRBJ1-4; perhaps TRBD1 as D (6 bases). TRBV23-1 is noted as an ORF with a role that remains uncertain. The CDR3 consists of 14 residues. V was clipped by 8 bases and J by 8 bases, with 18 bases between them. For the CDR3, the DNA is TGCGCCAGCCGACCCCCGGGACATTGGGAAAAACTGTTTTTT. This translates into CASRPPGHWEKLFF.

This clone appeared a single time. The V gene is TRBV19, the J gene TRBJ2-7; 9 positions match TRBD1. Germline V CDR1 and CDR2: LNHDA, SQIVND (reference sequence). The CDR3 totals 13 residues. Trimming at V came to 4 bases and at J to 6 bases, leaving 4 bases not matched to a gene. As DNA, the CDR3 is TGTGCCAGTAGTAGGGGGACAGGGTTCGAGCAGTACTTC. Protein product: CASSRGTGFEQYF.

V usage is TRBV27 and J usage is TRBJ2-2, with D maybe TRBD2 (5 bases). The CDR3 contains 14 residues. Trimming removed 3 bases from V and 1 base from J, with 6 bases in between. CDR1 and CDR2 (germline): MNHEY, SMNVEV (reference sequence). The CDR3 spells CASSFRGNTGELFF. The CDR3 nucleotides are TGTGCCAGCAGTTTCCGGGGGAACACCGGGGAGCTGTTTTTT.

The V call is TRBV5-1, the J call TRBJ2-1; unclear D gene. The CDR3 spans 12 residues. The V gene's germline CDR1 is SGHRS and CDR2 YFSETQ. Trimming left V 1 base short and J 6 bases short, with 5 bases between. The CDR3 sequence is CASSLTSNEQFF. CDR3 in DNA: TGCGCCAGCAGCTTGACATCCAATGAGCAGTTCTTC. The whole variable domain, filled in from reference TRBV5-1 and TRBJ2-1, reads KAGVTQTPRYLIKTRGQQVTLSCSPISGHRSVSWYQQTPGQGLQFLFEYFSETQRNKGNFPGRFSGRQFSNSRSEMNVSTLELGDSALYLCASSLTSNEQFFGPGTRLTVL.

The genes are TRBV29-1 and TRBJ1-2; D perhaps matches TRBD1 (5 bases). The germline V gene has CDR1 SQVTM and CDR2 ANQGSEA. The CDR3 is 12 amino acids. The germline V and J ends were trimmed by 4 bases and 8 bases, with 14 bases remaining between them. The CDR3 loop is CSVGPLTAGYTF. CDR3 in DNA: TGCAGCGTTGGACCCTTGACAGCGGGCTACACCTTC.

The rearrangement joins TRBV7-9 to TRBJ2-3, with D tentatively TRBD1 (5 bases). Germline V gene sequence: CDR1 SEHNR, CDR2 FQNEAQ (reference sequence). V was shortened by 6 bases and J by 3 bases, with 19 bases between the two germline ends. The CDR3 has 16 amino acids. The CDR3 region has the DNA TGTGCCAGCAGTCGATTGACCCCGACAGATACAGATACGCAGTATTTT. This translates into CASSRLTPTDTDTQYF. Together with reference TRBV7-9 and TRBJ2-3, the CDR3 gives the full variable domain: DTGVSQNPRHKITKRGQNVTFRCDPISEHNRLYWYRQTLGQGPEFLTYFQNEAQLEKSRLLSDRFSAERPKGSFSTLEIQRTEQGDSAMYLCASSRLTPTDTDTQYFGPGTRLTVL.